Listed below are T cell receptor beta chains from one sample, sequenced in a study of cytomegalovirus exposure and HLA in healthy donors. Sequencing used immunoSEQ multiplex PCR; TCRdb keeps in-frame clones, though not all of them. Of under 130,000 clones in the sample, around 15% were seen once. Sequencing was performed on PBMCs. These receptor sequences come from a female donor in good health and CMV-seronegative. CDR3s leave out the opening cysteine and the closing phenylalanine or tryptophan. The D gene is left open where the match is weak.

D gene,J gene,V gene,CDR3 protein
TRBD2,TRBJ2-1,TRBV5-1,ASSLVLAGEYRQF
TRBD1,TRBJ1-2,TRBV5-1,ASSSGQGAQVYGYT
TRBD1,TRBJ2-5,TRBV5-1,ASSTGPGQGGQETQY
TRBD1,TRBJ1-1,TRBV6-5,ASSYGTGRAF
.,TRBJ2-5,TRBV9,ASSAPGGPTQY
TRBD2,TRBJ2-1,TRBV6-5,ASSYSSRGDLF
TRBD2,TRBJ2-5,TRBV5-8,ASSSGLAVQETQY
.,TRBJ2-1,TRBV27,ASRQGYEQF
.,TRBJ2-1,TRBV11-3,ASSPRGTHNEQF
.,TRBJ2-5,TRBV9,ASSPGQETQY
TRBD1,TRBJ2-7,TRBV29-1,SVATGGYEQY
.,TRBJ1-1,TRBV4-3,ASSRVRETEAF
.,TRBJ1-2,TRBV28,ASSLFPERGQGYT
.,TRBJ2-1,TRBV4-1,ASSQSSSAGSYNEQF
.,TRBJ1-4,TRBV30,AWSEAARGKLF
TRBD1,TRBJ1-5,TRBV28,ASSFWTGSNQPQH
TRBD1,TRBJ1-5,TRBV6-6,ASSPTGDWGQPQH
TRBD2,TRBJ2-1,TRBV11-3,ASSLDGSGVGGNEQF
TRBD1,TRBJ1-2,TRBV18,ASSPAGQVNYGYT
TRBD1,TRBJ1-5,TRBV12-5,ASGPGTGQDDSNQPQH
.,TRBJ1-1,TRBV5-5,ASSRGAGTTEAF
TRBD1,TRBJ2-3,TRBV6-1,ASSGNPGGDTQY
.,TRBJ1-3,TRBV6-5,ASSPTPGDGNTIY
.,TRBJ1-2,TRBV10-1,ASSEPFRQASRSDGYT
.,TRBJ2-7,TRBV19,ASSTRGRGYEQY
TRBD1,TRBJ1-3,TRBV29-1,SVEDPGGTSCGDRGLFGNTIY
.,TRBJ2-7,TRBV2,ASSATTYEQY
.,TRBJ1-1,TRBV6-1,ASSDLGQMNTEAF
.,TRBJ2-1,TRBV9,ASSVGSGISSYNEQF
TRBD1,TRBJ2-1,TRBV6-5,ASSYSWDRSYNEQF
.,TRBJ1-6,TRBV30,AWDSNSPLH
.,TRBJ1-5,TRBV28,ASRYSNQPQH
.,TRBJ1-1,TRBV25-1,ASRGGGTEAF
.,TRBJ1-5,TRBV28,ASSWQGNNQPQH
TRBD1,TRBJ1-2,TRBV27,ASSLGQGVSYGYT
.,TRBJ1-2,TRBV4-3,ASSQEGRANYGYT
TRBD2,TRBJ2-1,TRBV4-3,ASSQDRRGDYNEQF
TRBD1,.,TRBV30,AWSSGQTYEQY
.,TRBJ1-1,TRBV6-1,ASSEGAYTEAF
.,TRBJ1-2,TRBV14,ASSHVHGQYGYT
.,TRBJ2-2,TRBV6-4,ASSERDTGELF
TRBD1,TRBJ2-5,TRBV30,AWARGRLY
.,TRBJ1-1,TRBV7-7,ASSRTVNTEAF
.,TRBJ1-3,TRBV5-1,ASSLQGTPSGNTIY
TRBD1,TRBJ2-7,TRBV4-1,ASSQRGQELRSLPYEQY
.,TRBJ1-5,TRBV5-1,ASSPLRGDSSNQPQH
TRBD1,TRBJ2-3,TRBV9,ASSQTGVSTDTQY
TRBD1,TRBJ1-1,TRBV14,ASSQLPGGNTEAF
TRBD2,TRBJ2-3,TRBV23-1,ASSQPGLAGVSPDTQY
TRBD1,TRBJ1-5,TRBV5-4,ASSPRRRQGMNSNQPQH
TRBD1,TRBJ1-4,TRBV29-1,SVVRDRGEKLF
TRBD1,TRBJ1-2,TRBV30,ASWTGTGNGYT
.,TRBJ2-1,TRBV11-2,ASSLAAGRYNEQF
TRBD1,TRBJ2-1,TRBV7-9,ASSLTQGDNEQF
TRBD1,TRBJ2-7,TRBV4-1,ASSQVLGQGAVSSYEQY
.,TRBJ1-3,TRBV6-5,ASSFLATGNTIY
TRBD2,TRBJ2-6,TRBV7-9,ASSLASAGAGANVLT
TRBD1,TRBJ2-7,TRBV23-1,ASRQAKQGAYEQY